The T cell receptor beta chain under discussion was sequenced for a study of T cells in women clearing cervical HPV infection. Of note for this clone: The read gets to within 3 residues of the CDR3 end, and the germline J gene fills in the rest.

J was trimmed by 4 bases and V by 3 bases; bases with no gene match: 6. CDR3 size: 14 residues. Germline CDR1 DFQATT, CDR2 SNEGSKA (reference sequence). Using immunoSEQ multiplex PCR, the repertoire was profiled, and TCRdb retains in-frame clones only, with some absent. The sample table includes approximately 28,000 clones. What was sequenced was blood buffy coat. This sequence originates from a woman aged 18 to 75 with a cervical HPV16 infection that either progressed to CIN3+ or cleared (not recorded which). The V gene is TRBV20-1, the J gene TRBJ1-5, with 7 bases that match TRBD1. CDR3 sequence reads: CSASDRAPNQPQHF. CDR3 DNA (partial): TGCAGTGCTAGTGACAGGGCCCCAAATCAGCCC.